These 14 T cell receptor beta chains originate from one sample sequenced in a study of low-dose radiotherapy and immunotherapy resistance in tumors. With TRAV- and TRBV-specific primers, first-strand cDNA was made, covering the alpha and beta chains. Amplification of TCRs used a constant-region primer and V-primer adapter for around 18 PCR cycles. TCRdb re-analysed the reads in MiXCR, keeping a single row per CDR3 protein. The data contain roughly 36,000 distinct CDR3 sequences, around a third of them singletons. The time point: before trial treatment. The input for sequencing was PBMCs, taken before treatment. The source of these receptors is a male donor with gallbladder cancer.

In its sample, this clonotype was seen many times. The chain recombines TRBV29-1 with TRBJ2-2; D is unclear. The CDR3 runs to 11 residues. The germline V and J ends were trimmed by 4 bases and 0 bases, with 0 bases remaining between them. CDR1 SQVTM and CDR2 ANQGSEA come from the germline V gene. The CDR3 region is CSVANTGELFF. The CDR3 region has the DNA TGCAGCGTTGCGAACACCGGGGAGCTGTTTTTT.

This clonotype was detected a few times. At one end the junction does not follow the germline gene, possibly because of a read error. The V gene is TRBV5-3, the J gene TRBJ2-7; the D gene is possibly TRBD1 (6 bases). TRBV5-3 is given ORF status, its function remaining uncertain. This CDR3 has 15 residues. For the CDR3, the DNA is TGTGCCAGCAGCTTCCACCCGACAGGAAACTACGAGCAGTACTTC. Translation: CASSFHPTGNYEQYF.

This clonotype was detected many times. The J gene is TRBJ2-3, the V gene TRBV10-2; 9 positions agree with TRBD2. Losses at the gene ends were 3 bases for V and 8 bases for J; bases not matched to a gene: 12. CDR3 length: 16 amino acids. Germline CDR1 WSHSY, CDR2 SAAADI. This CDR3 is CASSDPRRGGSGTQYF. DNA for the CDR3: TGCGCCAGCAGTGACCCCCGGCGGGGGGGCTCGGGTACGCAGTATTTT.

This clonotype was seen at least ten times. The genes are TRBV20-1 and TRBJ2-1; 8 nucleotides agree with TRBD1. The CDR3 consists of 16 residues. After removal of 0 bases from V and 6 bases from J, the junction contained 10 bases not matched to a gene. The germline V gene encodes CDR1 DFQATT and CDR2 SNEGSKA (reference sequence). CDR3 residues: CSARDPKGQGSNEQFF. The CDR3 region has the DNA TGCAGTGCTAGAGATCCGAAAGGACAGGGCTCCAATGAGCAGTTCTTC.

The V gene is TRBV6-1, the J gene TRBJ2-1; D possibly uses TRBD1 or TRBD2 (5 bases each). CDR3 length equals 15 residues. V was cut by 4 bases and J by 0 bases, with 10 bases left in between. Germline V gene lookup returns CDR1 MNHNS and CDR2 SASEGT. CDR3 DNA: TGTGCCAGCAGTGCCGGGACCAGCTCCTACAATGAGCAGTTCTTC. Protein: CASSAGTSSYNEQFF.

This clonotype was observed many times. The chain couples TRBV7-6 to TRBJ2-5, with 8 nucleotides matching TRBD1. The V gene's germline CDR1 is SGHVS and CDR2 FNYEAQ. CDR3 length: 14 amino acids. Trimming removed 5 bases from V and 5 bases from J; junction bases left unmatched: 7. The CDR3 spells CASSADRGGETQYF. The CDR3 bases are TGTGCCAGCAGCGCAGACAGGGGTGGGGAGACCCAGTACTTC.

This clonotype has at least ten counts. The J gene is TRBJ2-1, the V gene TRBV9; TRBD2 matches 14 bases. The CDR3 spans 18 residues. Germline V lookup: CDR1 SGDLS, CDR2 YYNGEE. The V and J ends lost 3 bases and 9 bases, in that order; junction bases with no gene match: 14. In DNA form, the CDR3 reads TGTGCCAGCAGCGGGGAGGAGGGACTAGCGGGAGTGCGGGGTGAGCAGTTCTTC. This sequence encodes CASSGEEGLAGVRGEQFF.

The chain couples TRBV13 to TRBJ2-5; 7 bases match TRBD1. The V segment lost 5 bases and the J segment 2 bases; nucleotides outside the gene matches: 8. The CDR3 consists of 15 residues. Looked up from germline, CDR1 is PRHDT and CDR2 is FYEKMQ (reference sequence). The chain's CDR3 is CASSKNWGQQETQYF. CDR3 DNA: TGTGCCAGCAGCAAGAATTGGGGACAGCAAGAGACCCAGTACTTC.

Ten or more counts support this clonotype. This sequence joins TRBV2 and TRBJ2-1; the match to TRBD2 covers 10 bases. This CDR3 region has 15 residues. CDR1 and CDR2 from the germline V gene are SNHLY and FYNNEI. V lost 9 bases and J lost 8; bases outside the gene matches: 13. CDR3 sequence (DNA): TGTGCCAGTAGGAGAGATCCTAGCGGGAGTGATGAGCAGTTCTTC. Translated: CASRRDPSGSDEQFF.

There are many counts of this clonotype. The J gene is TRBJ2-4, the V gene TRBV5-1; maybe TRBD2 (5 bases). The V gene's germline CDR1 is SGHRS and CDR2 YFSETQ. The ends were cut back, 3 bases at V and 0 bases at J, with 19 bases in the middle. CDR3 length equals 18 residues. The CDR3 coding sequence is TGCGCCAGCAGCTCCTCCTTAGTCAGCGGAGGAGCCAAAAACATTCAGTACTTC. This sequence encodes CASSSSLVSGGAKNIQYF.

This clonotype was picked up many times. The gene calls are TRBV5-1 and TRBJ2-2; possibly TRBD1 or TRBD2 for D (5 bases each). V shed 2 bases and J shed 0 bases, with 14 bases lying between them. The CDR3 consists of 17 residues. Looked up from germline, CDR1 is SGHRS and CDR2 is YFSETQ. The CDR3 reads CASSFSPGRTNTGELFF. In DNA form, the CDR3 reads TGCGCCAGCAGCTTTAGTCCGGGACGAACGAACACCGGGGAGCTGTTTTTT.

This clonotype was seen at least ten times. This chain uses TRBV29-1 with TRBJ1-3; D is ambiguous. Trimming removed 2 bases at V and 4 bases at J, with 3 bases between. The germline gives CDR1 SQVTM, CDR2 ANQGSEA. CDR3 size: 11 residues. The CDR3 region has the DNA TGCAGCGTTGAATGGGGAAACACCATATATTTT. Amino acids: CSVEWGNTIYF.

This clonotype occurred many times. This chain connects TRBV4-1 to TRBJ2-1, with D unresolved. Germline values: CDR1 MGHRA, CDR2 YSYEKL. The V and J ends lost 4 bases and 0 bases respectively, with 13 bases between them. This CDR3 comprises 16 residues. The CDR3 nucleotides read TGCGCCAGCAGCCTCTTCGTCCCCAGCTCCTACAATGAGCAGTTCTTC. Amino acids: CASSLFVPSSYNEQFF.

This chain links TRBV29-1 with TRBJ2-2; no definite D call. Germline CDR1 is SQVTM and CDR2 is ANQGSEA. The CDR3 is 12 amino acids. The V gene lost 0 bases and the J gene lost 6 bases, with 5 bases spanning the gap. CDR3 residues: CSVEENSGELFF. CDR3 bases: TGCAGCGTTGAAGAAAACTCCGGGGAGCTGTTTTTT.